These 5 T cell receptor beta chains share one sample of origin, sequenced in a study of blood T cells in healthy people across ages. Combining a sample-barcoded 5' primer with a J-beta primer mix, a second PCR ran for about 7 to 11 cycles. MiXCR was run by TCRdb on the 5' RACE reads, yielding one entry per CDR3 protein. The repertoire has hundreds of thousands of distinct CDR3 sequences, about 30% of them found once; the top ten carry roughly 14%. Sequencing was done on a sample of blood. Receptor source: a woman over 75 in good health.

In this sample, this clonotype turned up many times. This chain joins TRBV7-2 and TRBJ1-4; unclear D gene. The CDR3 is 13 amino acids. Trimming took 1 base from V and 5 from J, leaving 5 bases between them. Germline assignment: CDR1 SGHTA and CDR2 FQGNSA. The CDR3 sequence is CASSLGPNEKLFF. The CDR3 bases are TGTGCCAGCAGCTTAGGTCCAAATGAAAAACTGTTTTTT.

The sample holds many counts of this clonotype. This may come from a read error, since a much larger clone is one base off. The chain carries TRBV2 and TRBJ2-5, with TRBD2 matching over 12 bases. Germline values: CDR1 SNHLY, CDR2 FYNNEI. Germline trimming cut 4 bases from V and 11 bases from J; bases unmatched to any gene: 8. The CDR3 runs to 14 residues. The CDR3 protein is CASSGTSGAGEQYF. CDR3 DNA sequence: TGTGCCAGCAGTGGGACTAGCGGGGCTGGAGAGCAGTACTTC.

This clonotype has only a few counts. The V gene is TRBV3-1, the J gene TRBJ1-6, with D unresolved. The germline V and J ends were trimmed by 3 bases and 8 bases, with 11 bases remaining between them. Germline-derived CDR1 and CDR2 are LGHDT and YNNKEL (reference sequence). The CDR3 length is 14 residues. The CDR3 reads CASSQAAGDSPLHF. The DNA for the CDR3 is TGTGCCAGCAGCCAGGCCGCCGGGGATTCACCCCTCCACTTT.

This clonotype was found many times. The chain carries TRBV20-1 and TRBJ1-6; 10 bases fit TRBD1. Per germline, CDR1 DFQATT and CDR2 SNEGSKA (reference sequence). V was clipped by 0 bases and J by 8 bases; unmatched bases: 4. This CDR3 region has 15 residues. The CDR3 here is CSARDLGTGDSPLHF. The CDR3 coding sequence is TGCAGTGCTAGAGACTTGGGGACAGGGGATTCACCCCTCCACTTT.

This clonotype was counted many times. The chain couples TRBV4-2 to TRBJ2-2, with D tentatively TRBD1 or TRBD2 (6 bases each). Between the trimmed V and J ends, which lost 3 bases and 5 bases, there was a span of 16 bases. The CDR3 extends over 16 amino acids. The germline CDR1 and CDR2 sequences are LGHNA and YNFKEQ. The CDR3 nucleotides read TGTGCCAGCAGCCAGTCGTCGGGGGCAAGGACCGGGGAGCTGTTTTTT. This translates into CASSQSSGARTGELFF.